This T cell receptor beta chain was observed in a study of T cells expressing NK-cell markers. Background on the study: Each TCR beta repertoire originated in sorted T cells that were CD3+CD56+NKG2C+, CD3+CD56+NKG2C- or CD3+CD56-NKG2C+. Seven of the eight sequenced donors were classified as HCMV-seropositive, and one was classified as seronegative.

General study findings and limits: In more than 5 donors, dominant CD3+CD56+NKG2C+ clonotypes ranked among the top 10 CD8+ clonotypes.

Worth noting for this clonotype: Its antigen remains unknown.

The germline CDR1 and CDR2 sequences are MDHEN and SYDVKM. This CDR3 contains 16 residues. TCRdb re-called the 5' RACE reads and catalogs CDR3 proteins one per entry, DNA excluded. This table lists 30,000 or so distinct CDR3 sequences. Sample: blood T cells: a sorted CD56 or NKG2C T cell subset, CD4+ or CD8+ T cells, or bulk PBMC T cells (not recorded which). The sequence was collected from a woman aged 18-70 years in good health. V and J are TRBV28 and TRBJ2-7; TCRdb designates TRBD2, a call that cannot be tested without DNA. Here the CDR3 reads CASSSWRDQSSYEQYF.